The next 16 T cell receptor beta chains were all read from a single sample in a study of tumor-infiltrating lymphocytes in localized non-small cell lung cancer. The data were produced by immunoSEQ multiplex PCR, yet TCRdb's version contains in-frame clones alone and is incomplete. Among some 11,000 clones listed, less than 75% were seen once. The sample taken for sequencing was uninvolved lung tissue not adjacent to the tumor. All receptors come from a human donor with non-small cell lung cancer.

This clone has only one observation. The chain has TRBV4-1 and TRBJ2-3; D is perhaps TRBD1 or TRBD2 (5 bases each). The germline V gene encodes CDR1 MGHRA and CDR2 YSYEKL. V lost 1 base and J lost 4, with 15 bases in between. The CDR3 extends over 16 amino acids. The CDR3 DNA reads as TGCGCCAGCAGCCAAGTTGGGGGAGCGGCAGCAGATACGCAGTATTTT. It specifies CASSQVGGAAADTQYF.

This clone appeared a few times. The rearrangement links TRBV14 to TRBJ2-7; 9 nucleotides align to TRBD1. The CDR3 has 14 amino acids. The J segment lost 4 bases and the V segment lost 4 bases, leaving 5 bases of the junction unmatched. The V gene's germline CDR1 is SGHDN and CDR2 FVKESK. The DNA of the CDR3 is TGTGCCAGCAGCCCCGGACAGGGGCGATACGAGCAGTACTTC. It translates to CASSPGQGRYEQYF.

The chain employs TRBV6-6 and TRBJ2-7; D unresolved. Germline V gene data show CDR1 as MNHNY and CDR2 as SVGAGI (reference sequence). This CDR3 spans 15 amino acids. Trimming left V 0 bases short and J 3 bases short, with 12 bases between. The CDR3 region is CASSYSSVFGYEQYF. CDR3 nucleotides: TGTGCCAGCAGTTACTCGTCTGTGTTTGGCTACGAGCAGTACTTC.

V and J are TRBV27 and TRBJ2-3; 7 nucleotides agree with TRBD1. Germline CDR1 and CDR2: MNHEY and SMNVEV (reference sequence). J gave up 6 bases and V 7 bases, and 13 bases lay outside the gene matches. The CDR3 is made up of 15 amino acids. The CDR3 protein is CASTDLTGQRDTQYF. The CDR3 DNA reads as TGTGCCAGCACCGACTTAACGGGACAGAGGGATACGCAGTATTTT.

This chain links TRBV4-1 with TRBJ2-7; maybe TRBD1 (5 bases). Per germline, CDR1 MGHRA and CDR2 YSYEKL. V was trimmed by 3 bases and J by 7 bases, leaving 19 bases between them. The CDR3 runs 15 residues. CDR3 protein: CASSQSTESLREQYF. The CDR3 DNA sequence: TGCGCCAGCAGCCAGTCGACAGAGAGCTTACGGGAGCAGTACTTC.

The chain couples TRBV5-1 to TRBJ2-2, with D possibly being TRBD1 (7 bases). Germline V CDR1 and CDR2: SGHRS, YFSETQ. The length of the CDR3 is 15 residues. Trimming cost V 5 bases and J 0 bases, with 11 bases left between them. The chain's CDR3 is CASRGGTANTGELFF. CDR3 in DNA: TGCGCCAGCAGAGGAGGGACAGCGAACACCGGGGAGCTGTTTTTT. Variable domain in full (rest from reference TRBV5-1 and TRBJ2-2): KAGVTQTPRYLIKTRGQQVTLSCSPISGHRSVSWYQQTPGQGLQFLFEYFSETQRNKGNFPGRFSGRQFSNSRSEMNVSTLELGDSALYLCASRGGTANTGELFFGEGSRLTVL.

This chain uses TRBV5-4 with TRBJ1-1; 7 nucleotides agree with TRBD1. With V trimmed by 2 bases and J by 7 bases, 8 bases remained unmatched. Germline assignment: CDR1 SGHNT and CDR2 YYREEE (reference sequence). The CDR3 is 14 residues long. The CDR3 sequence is CASSLVVTGNEAFF. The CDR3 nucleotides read TGTGCCAGCAGCTTAGTCGTGACAGGGAATGAAGCTTTCTTT.

The CDR3 is CASRNGRQPPLHF. Written as DNA, the CDR3 is TGTGCCAGCAGGAATGGGAGGCAGCCGCCCCTCCACTTT. The gene calls are TRBV6-5 and TRBJ1-6; D call uncertain. The CDR3 consists of 13 residues. Germline values: CDR1 MNHEY, CDR2 SVGAGI. V was trimmed by 6 bases and J by 13 bases, leaving 16 bases between them.

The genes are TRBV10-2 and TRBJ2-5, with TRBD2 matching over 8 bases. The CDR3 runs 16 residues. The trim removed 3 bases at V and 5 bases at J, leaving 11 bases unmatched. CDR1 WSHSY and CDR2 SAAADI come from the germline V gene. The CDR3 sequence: CASSDPIGGGLETQYF. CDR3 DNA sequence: TGCGCCAGCAGTGATCCAATAGGCGGGGGGCTGGAGACCCAGTACTTC.

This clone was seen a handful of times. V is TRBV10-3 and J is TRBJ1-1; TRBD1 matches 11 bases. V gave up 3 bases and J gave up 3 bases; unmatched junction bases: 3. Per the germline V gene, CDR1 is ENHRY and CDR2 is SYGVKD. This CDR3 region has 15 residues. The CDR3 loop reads CAISEGTGGDTEAFF. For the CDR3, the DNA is TGTGCCATCAGTGAAGGGACAGGGGGGGACACTGAAGCTTTCTTT.

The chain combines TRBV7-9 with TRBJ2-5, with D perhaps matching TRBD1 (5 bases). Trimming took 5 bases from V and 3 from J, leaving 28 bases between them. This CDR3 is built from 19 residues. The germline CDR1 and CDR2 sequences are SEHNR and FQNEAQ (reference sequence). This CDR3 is CASSPYLGQRGTRKETQYF. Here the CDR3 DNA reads TGTGCCAGCAGCCCGTACCTCGGACAACGAGGTACCCGCAAAGAGACCCAGTACTTC.

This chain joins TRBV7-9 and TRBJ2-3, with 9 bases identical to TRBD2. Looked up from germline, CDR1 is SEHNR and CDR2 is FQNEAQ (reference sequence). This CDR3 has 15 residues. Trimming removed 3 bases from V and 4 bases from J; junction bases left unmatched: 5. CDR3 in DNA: TGTGCCAGCAGCTTGACGGTAGCGGGAGCAGATACGCAGTATTTT. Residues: CASSLTVAGADTQYF.

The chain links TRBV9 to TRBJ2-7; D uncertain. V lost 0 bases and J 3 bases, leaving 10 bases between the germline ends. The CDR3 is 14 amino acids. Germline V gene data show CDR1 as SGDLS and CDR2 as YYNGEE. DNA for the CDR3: TGTGCCAGCAGCGTAGTTCCCGGCGGCTACGAGCAGTACTTC. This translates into CASSVVPGGYEQYF.

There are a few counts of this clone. This chain's CDR3 is CAWSTGAVNQPQHF. The CDR3, as DNA: TGTGCCTGGAGTACCGGGGCCGTAAATCAGCCCCAGCATTTT. V gene TRBV30 combines with J gene TRBJ1-5; a weak D match, TRBD1 (5 bases). Germline-derived CDR1 and CDR2 are GTSNPN and SVGIG (reference sequence). Trimming cost V 2 bases and J 4 bases, with 12 bases left between them. This CDR3 has 14 amino acids.

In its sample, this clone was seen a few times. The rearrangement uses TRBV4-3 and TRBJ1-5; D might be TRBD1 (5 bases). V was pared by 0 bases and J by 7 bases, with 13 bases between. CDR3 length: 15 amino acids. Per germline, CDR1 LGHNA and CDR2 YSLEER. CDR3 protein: CASSQELGGGQPQHF. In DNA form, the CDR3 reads TGCGCCAGCAGCCAAGAGCTGGGGGGGGGACAGCCCCAGCATTTT.

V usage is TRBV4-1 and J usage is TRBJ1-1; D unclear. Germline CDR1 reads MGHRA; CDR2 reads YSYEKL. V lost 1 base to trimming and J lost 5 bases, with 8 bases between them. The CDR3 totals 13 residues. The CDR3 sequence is CASSQGIWTEAFF. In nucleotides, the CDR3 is TGCGCCAGCAGCCAAGGTATCTGGACTGAAGCTTTCTTT.